The entry that follows covers one T cell receptor (beta chain) sequence. What it binds is unknown. The missing conserved phenylalanine or tryptophan at the end of this CDR3 makes a read error likely. The CDR3 has 13 residues. Germline CDR1 and CDR2: SNHLY and FYNNEI. The V gene lost 3 bases and the J gene lost 5 bases, with 11 bases spanning the gap. The record originates from a study of cytomegalovirus exposure and HLA in healthy donors. The study's findings and limits: HLA-A and HLA-B allele assignments for most subjects were reportedly predicted accurately using TCR beta sequences.

PCR was performed using 60 Vbeta and 13 Jbeta primers. The method was immunoSEQ multiplex PCR; TCRdb's version includes in-frame clones alone and lacks a portion of them. The sample gives about 110,000 clones, around 80% of which show up once; 13% is in the top ten. The rearrangement joins TRBV2 to TRBJ2-7; TRBD1 might be the D (5 bases). Sequencing used PBMCs. The TCR comes from a man aged 25-40 years in good health and CMV-seropositive. Here the CDR3 reads CASSEIQGNEQYL. The CDR3 nucleotides read TGTGCCAGCAGTGAGATTCAGGGTAACGAGCAGTACCTC.